This is a list of T cell receptor beta chains from one sample in a study of CD8+CD57+ T cells in acquired aplastic anemia. TCRdb independently ran MiXCR on the reads; one entry per CDR3 protein. The sample has approximately 270,000 distinct CDR3 sequences; approximately 57% are singletons. The sample comprised sorted CD4+, CD8+, or CD8+CD57+ T cells (not recorded which) from PBMCs. All receptors derive from a human donor with severe aplastic anemia or a healthy control (not recorded which). CDR3s include the opening cysteine and the closing phenylalanine or tryptophan. Fields, in order: clone size, V gene, D gene, J gene, CDR3 protein, CDR3 DNA. A D gene is named only where the DNA matches it firmly. The size of a clone is reported for some rows only, either as once, few or many, or as a class for expanded clones.

abundance: -
v_gene: TRBV24-1
d_gene: -
j_gene: TRBJ2-5
CDR3aa: CATSALDSQETQYF
CDR3nt: TGTGCCACCAGTGCTCTGGACTCCCAAGAGACCCAGTACTTC

abundance: -
v_gene: TRBV15
d_gene: TRBD1
j_gene: TRBJ2-1
CDR3aa: CATSREGWQGAANSYNEQFF
CDR3nt: TGTGCCACCAGCAGAGAAGGTTGGCAGGGGGCGGCTAATTCCTACAATGAGCAGTTCTTC

abundance: -
v_gene: TRBV6-6
d_gene: TRBD1
j_gene: TRBJ2-3
CDR3aa: CASTDTGGRTDTQYF
CDR3nt: TGTGCCAGCACGGACACAGGGGGAAGGACAGATACGCAGTATTTT

abundance: -
v_gene: TRBV7-9
d_gene: -
j_gene: TRBJ1-4
CDR3aa: CASSAWKGEKLFF
CDR3nt: TGTGCCAGCAGCGCCTGGAAGGGGGAAAAACTGTTTTTT

abundance: -
v_gene: TRBV12-3/TRBV12-4
d_gene: -
j_gene: TRBJ2-1
CDR3aa: CASSLRAGSYNEQFF
CDR3nt: TGTGCCAGCAGTTTACGGGCCGGTTCCTACAATGAGCAGTTCTTC

abundance: -
v_gene: TRBV25-1
d_gene: -
j_gene: TRBJ1-2
CDR3aa: CASSRAGRGYGGYTF
CDR3nt: TGTGCCAGCAGTCGGGCAGGGAGGGGGTACGGTGGCTACACCTTC

abundance: few
v_gene: TRBV30
d_gene: -
j_gene: TRBJ2-4
CDR3aa: CAWSYMGDGKNIQYF
CDR3nt: TGTGCCTGGAGTTATATGGGGGATGGCAAAAACATTCAGTACTTC

abundance: -
v_gene: TRBV7-9
d_gene: -
j_gene: TRBJ2-1
CDR3aa: CASSQAGYNEQFF
CDR3nt: TGTGCCAGCAGCCAGGCAGGGTACAATGAGCAGTTCTTC

abundance: many
v_gene: TRBV5-8
d_gene: -
j_gene: TRBJ2-1
CDR3aa: CASSDLNEQFF
CDR3nt: TGTGCCAGCAGCGACCTCAATGAGCAGTTCTTC

abundance: many
v_gene: TRBV19
d_gene: -
j_gene: TRBJ1-1
CDR3aa: CASVGLNLVNTEAFF
CDR3nt: TGTGCCAGTGTGGGTCTTAACTTAGTGAACACTGAAGCTTTCTTT

abundance: -
v_gene: TRBV2
d_gene: -
j_gene: TRBJ1-6
CDR3aa: CASSEAAGEYNSPLHF
CDR3nt: TGTGCCAGCAGTGAAGCTGCAGGGGAATATAATTCACCCCTCCACTTT

abundance: -
v_gene: TRBV6-6
d_gene: TRBD1
j_gene: TRBJ1-2
CDR3aa: CASSPWGAGGGYTF
CDR3nt: TGTGCCAGCAGCCCATGGGGGGCAGGGGGTGGCTACACCTTC

abundance: few
v_gene: TRBV5-1
d_gene: TRBD1
j_gene: TRBJ1-4
CDR3aa: CASSVDRARLFF
CDR3nt: TGCGCCAGCAGCGTGGACAGGGCGCGACTGTTTTTT

abundance: -
v_gene: TRBV24-1
d_gene: -
j_gene: TRBJ1-2
CDR3aa: CATSDPGLNYGYTF
CDR3nt: TGTGCCACCAGTGACCCGGGTCTTAACTATGGCTACACCTTC

abundance: -
v_gene: TRBV20-1
d_gene: TRBD1
j_gene: TRBJ2-5
CDR3aa: CSARARGLQETQYF
CDR3nt: TGCAGTGCTAGAGCGAGGGGGCTCCAAGAGACCCAGTACTTC

abundance: -
v_gene: TRBV5-4
d_gene: -
j_gene: TRBJ2-2
CDR3aa: CASSRATSSSGELFF
CDR3nt: TGTGCCAGCAGCCGCGCTACTAGCTCCAGCGGGGAGCTGTTTTTT

abundance: -
v_gene: TRBV9
d_gene: -
j_gene: TRBJ2-2
CDR3aa: CASSVASHQKNTGELFF
CDR3nt: TGTGCCAGCAGCGTAGCTAGCCACCAAAAGAACACCGGGGAGCTGTTTTTT